This TCR beta chain appears in the sequencing data of a study of blood T cell repertoires in COVID-19. Produced via immunoSEQ multiplex PCR; TCRdb's table is partial and in-frame only. The sample lists roughly 320,000 clones; 90% were seen once. In germline, CDR1 is MNHEY, CDR2 SVGAGI. The ends lost 4 bases at V and 9 bases at J; junction bases unmatched: 12. The CDR3 extends over 15 amino acids. The receptor was isolated from a woman between 25 and 40 years old who had been exposed to COVID-19. The material sequenced was PBMCs or T cells enriched from blood (not recorded which). The chain employs TRBV6-5 and TRBJ1-2, with 9 bases that match TRBD1. CDR3 coding DNA: TGTGCCAGCAGTTCCGGGACAGGGAGTAGGCTCCGCTACACCTTC. It codes for CASSSGTGSRLRYTF.